One and the same sample provided the 20 T cell receptor beta chains below, sequenced in a study of T cell changes during pregnancy in multiple sclerosis. Only in-frame clones appear in the TCRdb table, and some are missing; sequencing was by immunoSEQ multiplex PCR. The repertoire holds 35,000 to 45,000 clones, with more than 85% as singletons. The sequencing used CD4+ T cells from peripheral blood mononuclear cells, collected in the second trimester of pregnancy. These receptors were taken from a female donor in good health, enrolled as a control in a pregnancy study.

The CDR3 is CASSAQGLVSYEQYF. CDR3 DNA: TGTGCCAGCAGCGCCCAGGGGTTGGTGTCCTACGAGCAGTACTTC. The chain links TRBV6-1 to TRBJ2-7; D may be TRBD1 (6 bases). Germline values: CDR1 MNHNS, CDR2 SASEGT. The V and J ends lost 6 bases and 1 base respectively, with 16 bases between them. This CDR3 has 15 amino acids.

The V and J genes are TRBV11-2 and TRBJ1-2; TRBD1 aligns across 7 bases. With 6 bases clipped from V and 5 bases from J, the junction kept 6 bases outside the gene matches. This CDR3 comprises 13 residues. Germline V gives CDR1 SGHAT, CDR2 FQNNGV. The CDR3 coding sequence is TGTGCCAGCAGTCGGACAGGAGTTTATGGCTACACCTTC. Protein product: CASSRTGVYGYTF.

This chain uses TRBV4-2 with TRBJ1-1; D is unresolved. This CDR3 is 15 amino acids long. Per germline, CDR1 LGHNA and CDR2 YNFKEQ. V was pared by 4 bases and J by 2 bases, with 14 bases between. The CDR3 reads CASSPLGSSNTEAFF. The CDR3, as DNA: TGTGCCAGCAGCCCCCTGGGCAGTTCTAACACTGAAGCTTTCTTT.

V and J are TRBV30 and TRBJ1-2; TRBD1 might be the D (6 bases). Trimming left V 0 bases short and J 10 bases short, with 9 bases between. CDR3 length: 11 residues. The germline gives CDR1 GTSNPN, CDR2 SVGIG (reference sequence). The CDR3 loop is CAWSVGGDYTF. The CDR3 DNA is TGTGCCTGGAGTGTAGGGGGAGACTACACCTTC.

The rearrangement links TRBV5-1 to TRBJ2-1; D is possibly TRBD2 (6 bases). Per germline, CDR1 SGHRS and CDR2 YFSETQ. V lost 2 bases to trimming and J lost 3 bases, with 12 bases between them. CDR3 length equals 15 residues. CDR3 residues: CASSLRVGGYNEQFF. CDR3 DNA sequence: TGCGCCAGCAGCTTACGAGTGGGAGGCTACAATGAGCAGTTCTTC.

V gene TRBV14 combines with J gene TRBJ1-1; D perhaps matches TRBD1 (6 bases). The V end was cut by 2 bases, the J end by 2 bases, with 9 bases between. Germline CDR1 is SGHDN and CDR2 is FVKESK. CDR3 length: 14 residues. Written as DNA, the CDR3 is TGTGCCAGCAGCCAAAGACAGGAAAACACTGAAGCTTTCTTT. Residues: CASSQRQENTEAFF.

V is TRBV5-5 and J is TRBJ2-5; a weak D match, TRBD1 (7 bases). Germline V gene lookup returns CDR1 SGHKS and CDR2 YYEKEE (reference sequence). The germline V and J ends were trimmed by 4 bases and 5 bases, with 15 bases remaining between them. The CDR3 loop spans 14 amino acids. As DNA, the CDR3 is TGTGCCAGCAGCGTTTTACAGGGGAGGGAGACCCAGTACTTC. It codes for CASSVLQGRETQYF.

The J gene is TRBJ1-4, the V gene TRBV27; tentative D call: TRBD1 (5 bases). The CDR3 runs to 14 residues. The V and J ends lost 9 bases and 8 bases respectively, with 19 bases between them. The germline V gene has CDR1 MNHEY and CDR2 SMNVEV (reference sequence). The CDR3 reads CASSRAAGLEKLFF. The CDR3 nucleotides are TGTGCCAGTAGCCGGGCGGCAGGGCTGGAAAAACTGTTTTTT.

The gene calls are TRBV4-1 and TRBJ2-5; TRBD1 matches at 10 bases. The length of the CDR3 is 15 residues. V trimming: 1 base; J trimming: 3 bases; junction bases outside the gene matches: 2. The germline gives CDR1 MGHRA, CDR2 YSYEKL. CDR3 amino acids: CASSQGTGGEETQYF. CDR3 sequence (DNA): TGCGCCAGCAGCCAAGGGACAGGGGGGGAAGAGACCCAGTACTTC.

The chain couples TRBV2 to TRBJ2-7; TRBD2 agrees at 8 bases. Germline V lookup: CDR1 SNHLY, CDR2 FYNNEI. V shed 9 bases and J 0 bases; nucleotides not matched to a gene: 7. This CDR3 region has 14 residues. The CDR3 is CASKTGTSSYEQYF. In DNA form, the CDR3 reads TGTGCCAGTAAAACCGGGACTAGCTCCTACGAGCAGTACTTC.

This clone was found once. V gene TRBV5-4 combines with J gene TRBJ2-4; possible D gene TRBD2, 5 bases. The ends were cut back, 0 bases at V and 7 bases at J, with 8 bases in the middle. The CDR3 loop spans 13 amino acids. Germline V lookup: CDR1 SGHNT, CDR2 YYREEE (reference sequence). The CDR3 DNA reads as TGTGCCAGCAGCTTGGGGGGAGCTAACATTCAGTACTTC. Translated: CASSLGGANIQYF. Looking up the rest from reference TRBV5-4 and TRBJ2-4 gives the full variable domain: ETGVTQSPTHLIKTRGQQVTLRCSSQSGHNTVSWYQQALGQGPQFIFQYYREEENGRGNFPPRFSGLQFPNYSSELNVNALELDDSALYLCASSLGGANIQYFGAGTRLSVL.

J is TRBJ2-1 and V is TRBV27; 9 bases match TRBD2. Germline values: CDR1 MNHEY, CDR2 SMNVEV (reference sequence). With V trimmed by 4 bases and J by 1 base, 2 bases remained unmatched. This CDR3 is built from 15 residues. In DNA, the CDR3 is TGTGCCAGCAGTTCGGGACTAGCTTCCTACAATGAGCAGTTCTTC. It encodes CASSSGLASYNEQFF.

This clone came up once. This chain links TRBV6-6 with TRBJ1-1, with a possible D match to TRBD1 (5 bases). V dropped 0 bases and J dropped 8 bases, with 7 bases sitting between them. Looked up from germline, CDR1 is MNHNY and CDR2 is SVGAGI (reference sequence). The CDR3 sequence is 12 residues long. DNA for the CDR3: TGTGCCAGCAGTTACTCGAACAGGGAAGCTTTCTTT. Protein: CASSYSNREAFF.

The rearrangement links TRBV6-6 to TRBJ2-7, with a tentative D call TRBD2 (6 bases). CDR3 length: 14 amino acids. Trimming removed 8 bases at V and 3 bases at J, with 17 bases between. The germline gives CDR1 MNHNY, CDR2 SVGAGI (reference sequence). DNA for the CDR3: TGTGCCAGCCAGGGCGGGGTGGGCTTCTACGAGCAGTACTTC. It codes for CASQGGVGFYEQYF.

The rearrangement uses TRBV15 and TRBJ2-1; 8 bases map to TRBD2. This CDR3 has 13 amino acids. From germline, CDR1 is LNHNV and CDR2 YYDKDF (reference sequence). V lost 8 bases and J lost 7; bases outside the gene matches: 7. The CDR3 region has the DNA TGTGCCACCTCTGGCGGGAGGTTTAATGAGCAGTTCTTC. It yields the protein CATSGGRFNEQFF.

This clone was detected once. The V call is TRBV30, the J call TRBJ2-3; 8 bases match TRBD2. CDR1 is GTSNPN, CDR2 SVGIG, per germline (reference sequence). CDR3 length: 18 residues. Trimming removed 1 base from V and 4 bases from J; junction bases left unmatched: 16. CDR3 amino acids: CAWSGGRSPTMVSDTQYF. The CDR3 DNA sequence: TGTGCCTGGAGTGGCGGGAGGAGCCCCACTATGGTCTCAGATACGCAGTATTTT.

The J gene is TRBJ1-1, the V gene TRBV7-2; D gene uncertain. The CDR3 totals 15 residues. Germline V gives CDR1 SGHTA, CDR2 FQGNSA. Trimming pared 0 bases from V and 2 bases from J, leaving 10 bases between. The CDR3 spells CASSLAMAVNTEAFF. For the CDR3, the DNA is TGTGCCAGCAGCTTAGCGATGGCAGTTAACACTGAAGCTTTCTTT.

DNA for the CDR3: TGTGCCAGTGAACGATCCGGGGCCTACGAGCAGTACTTC. Protein sequence: CASERSGAYEQYF. This chain joins TRBV28 and TRBJ2-7; D possibly corresponds to TRBD2 (5 bases). V lost 9 bases and J lost 2, with 14 bases in between. The germline CDR1 and CDR2 sequences are MDHEN and SYDVKM. This CDR3 spans 13 amino acids.

The chain has TRBV6-4 and TRBJ2-2, with D tentatively TRBD1 (6 bases). V lost 6 bases and J 5 bases, leaving 13 bases between the germline ends. The CDR3 runs 14 residues. Germline lookup yields CDR1 MRHNA and CDR2 SNTAGT. The chain's CDR3 is CASSSQGHTGELFF. The CDR3 DNA reads TGTGCCAGCAGCTCACAGGGCCATACCGGGGAGCTGTTTTTT.

The chain links TRBV5-5 to TRBJ2-5; D remains ambiguous. Germline lookup yields CDR1 SGHKS and CDR2 YYEKEE (reference sequence). V was pared by 2 bases and J by 1 base, with 9 bases between. This CDR3 region has 14 residues. In DNA form, the CDR3 reads TGTGCCAGCAGCTTTACTGCCGGCCAAGAGACCCAGTACTTC. Translated, it gives CASSFTAGQETQYF.